Each of the 3 T cell receptor beta chains below was sequenced from the same sample in a study of beta chain features in type 1 diabetes. General study results and limits: Shortening of TCRB CDR3s, moderate but significant, appeared in all four CD4+ subsets of Type 1 diabetes patients.

Their specific antigens are unknown. The sequenced template was cDNA made from the entire isolated RNA. Sequencing used immunoSEQ multiplex PCR; TCRdb keeps in-frame clones, though not all of them. The sample holds about 640,000 clones, 12% seen once. Input material: naive CD4+ T cells from blood. Receptors originate from a young man with type 1 diabetes.

This clone has a handful of counts. CDR3 in DNA: TGTGCCAGCAGCCCGCATGAGGGGACTAACTATGGCTACACCTTC. It specifies CASSPHEGTNYGYTF. The V call is TRBV7-2, the J call TRBJ1-2; D is perhaps TRBD1 (5 bases). The CDR3 has 15 amino acids. Per the germline V gene, CDR1 is SGHTA and CDR2 is FQGNSA. With 5 bases removed from V and 0 bases from J, the gap between germline ends came to 13 bases.

The table lists this clone with a few counts. This CDR3 is also generated by other DNA sequences in the sample. This chain links TRBV7-2 with TRBJ2-3, with 10 nucleotides matching TRBD2. V trimming: 1 base; J trimming: 4 bases; junction bases outside the gene matches: 2. The CDR3 is 15 residues long. The V gene's germline CDR1 is SGHTA and CDR2 FQGNSA. CDR3 in amino acids: CASSLVSGGPDTQYF. For the CDR3, the DNA is TGTGCCAGCAGCTTAGTTAGCGGGGGGCCAGATACGCAGTATTTT. The variable domain in full, completed from reference TRBV7-2 and TRBJ2-3, reads GAGVSQSPSNKVTEKGKDVELRCDPISGHTALYWYRQSLGQGLEFLIYFQGNSAPDKSGLPSDRFSAERTGGSVSTLTIQRTQQEDSAVYLCASSLVSGGPDTQYFGPGTRLTVL.

The V gene is TRBV10-3, the J gene TRBJ2-1; possible D gene TRBD1, 6 bases. Germline CDR1 and CDR2: ENHRY and SYGVKD. V lost 6 bases and J 7 bases, leaving 25 bases between the germline ends. CDR3 length: 17 residues. The CDR3 loop is CAIREGVLQGHQNEQFF. The CDR3 region has the DNA TGTGCCATCAGAGAAGGGGTGTTGCAGGGGCACCAAAATGAGCAGTTCTTC.